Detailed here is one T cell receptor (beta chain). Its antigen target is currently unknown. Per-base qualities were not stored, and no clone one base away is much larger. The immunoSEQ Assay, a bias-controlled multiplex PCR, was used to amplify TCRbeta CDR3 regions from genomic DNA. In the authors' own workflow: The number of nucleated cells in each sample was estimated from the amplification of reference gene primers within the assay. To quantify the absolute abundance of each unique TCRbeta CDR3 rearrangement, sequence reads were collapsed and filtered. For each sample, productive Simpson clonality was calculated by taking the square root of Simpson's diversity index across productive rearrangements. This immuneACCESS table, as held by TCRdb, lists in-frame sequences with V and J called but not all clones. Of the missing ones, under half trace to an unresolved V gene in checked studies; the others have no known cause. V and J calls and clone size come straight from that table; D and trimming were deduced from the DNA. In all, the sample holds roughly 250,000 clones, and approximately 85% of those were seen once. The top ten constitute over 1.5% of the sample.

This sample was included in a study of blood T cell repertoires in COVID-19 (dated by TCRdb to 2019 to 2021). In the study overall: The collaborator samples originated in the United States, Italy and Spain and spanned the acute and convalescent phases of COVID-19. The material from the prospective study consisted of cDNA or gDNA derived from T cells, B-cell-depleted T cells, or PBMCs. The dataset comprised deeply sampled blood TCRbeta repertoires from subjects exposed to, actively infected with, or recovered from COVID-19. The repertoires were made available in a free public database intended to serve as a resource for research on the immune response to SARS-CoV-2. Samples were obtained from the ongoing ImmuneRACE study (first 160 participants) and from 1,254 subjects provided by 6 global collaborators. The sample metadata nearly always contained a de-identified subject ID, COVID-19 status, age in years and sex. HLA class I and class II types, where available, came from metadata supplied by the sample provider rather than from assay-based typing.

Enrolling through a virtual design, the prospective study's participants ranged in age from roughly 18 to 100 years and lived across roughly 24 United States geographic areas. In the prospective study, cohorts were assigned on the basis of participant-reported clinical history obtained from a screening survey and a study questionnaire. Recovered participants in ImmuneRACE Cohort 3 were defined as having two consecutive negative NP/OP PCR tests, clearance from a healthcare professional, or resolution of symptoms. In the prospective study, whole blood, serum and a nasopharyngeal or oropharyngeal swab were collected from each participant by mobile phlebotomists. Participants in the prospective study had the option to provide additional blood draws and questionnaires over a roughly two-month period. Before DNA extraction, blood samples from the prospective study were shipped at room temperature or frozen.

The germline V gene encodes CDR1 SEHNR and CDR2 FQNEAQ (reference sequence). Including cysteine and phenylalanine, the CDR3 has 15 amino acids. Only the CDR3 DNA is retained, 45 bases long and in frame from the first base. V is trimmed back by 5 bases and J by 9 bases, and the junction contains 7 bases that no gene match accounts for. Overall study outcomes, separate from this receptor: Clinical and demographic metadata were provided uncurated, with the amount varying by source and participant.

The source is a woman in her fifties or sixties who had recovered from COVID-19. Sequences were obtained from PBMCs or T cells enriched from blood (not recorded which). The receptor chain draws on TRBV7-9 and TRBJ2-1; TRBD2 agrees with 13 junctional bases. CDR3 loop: CASSPTSGRAAEQFF. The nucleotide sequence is TGTGCCAGCAGCCCAACTAGCGGGAGGGCCGCTGAGCAGTTCTTC.